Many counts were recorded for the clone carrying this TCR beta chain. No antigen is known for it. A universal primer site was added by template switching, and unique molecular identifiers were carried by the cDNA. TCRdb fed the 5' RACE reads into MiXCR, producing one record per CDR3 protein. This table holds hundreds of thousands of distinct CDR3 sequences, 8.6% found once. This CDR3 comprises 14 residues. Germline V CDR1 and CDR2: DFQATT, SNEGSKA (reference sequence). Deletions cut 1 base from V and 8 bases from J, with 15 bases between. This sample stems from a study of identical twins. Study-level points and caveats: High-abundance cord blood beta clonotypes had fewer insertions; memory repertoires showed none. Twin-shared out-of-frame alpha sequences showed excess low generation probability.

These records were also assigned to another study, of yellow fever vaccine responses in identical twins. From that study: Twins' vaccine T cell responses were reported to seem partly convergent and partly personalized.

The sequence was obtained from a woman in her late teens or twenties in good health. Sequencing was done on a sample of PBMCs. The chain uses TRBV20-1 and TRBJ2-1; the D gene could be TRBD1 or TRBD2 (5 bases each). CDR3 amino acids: CSARALNRGDEQFF. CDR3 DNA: TGCAGTGCTAGAGCCCTCAACCGGGGCGATGAGCAGTTCTTC.